The 21 T cell receptor beta chains in this list originate from one sample, sequenced in a study of T cells in Graves' hyperthyroidism and ophthalmopathy. Amplified TCR beta CDR3 regions came from RNA transcripts. HTBI primers were the set used in a first-round RT-PCR of the TCR CDR3. TCRdb reanalysed the multiplex PCR reads using MiXCR and keeps one entry per CDR3 protein. This repertoire shows about 500,000 distinct CDR3 sequences, around 15% found once; its top ten account for 29%. Input material: blood. The receptor source for this set is a woman younger than 45 with Graves' ophthalmopathy.

This clonotype was detected many times. The chain joins TRBV20-1 to TRBJ2-1; 12 nucleotides agree with TRBD2. The V and J ends lost 6 bases and 10 bases, in that order; junction bases with no gene match: 13. This CDR3 has 15 amino acids. Germline assignment: CDR1 DFQATT and CDR2 SNEGSKA (reference sequence). The CDR3 nucleotides are TGCAGTGCGGGGCACCCTAGCGGGAGGGCCGGAGAGCAGTTCTTC. Translated, it gives CSAGHPSGRAGEQFF.

The table lists this clonotype with a few counts. This rearrangement joins TRBV3-1 to TRBJ2-3, with D tentatively TRBD1 (6 bases). The CDR3 runs 14 residues. Trimming removed 4 bases at V and 4 bases at J, with 12 bases between. Looked up from germline, CDR1 is LGHDT and CDR2 is YNNKEL (reference sequence). The CDR3 nucleotides are TGTGCCAGCAGCCGGACAGTAATTTCAGATACGCAGTATTTT. This translates into CASSRTVISDTQYF.

The rearrangement joins TRBV7-8 to TRBJ1-2; maybe TRBD1 (5 bases). The CDR3 has 14 residues. Germline loops: CDR1 SGHVS, CDR2 FQNEAQ. Between the trimmed V and J ends, which lost 2 bases and 3 bases, there was a span of 10 bases. CDR3: CASSLWGNDYGYTF. The DNA for the CDR3 is TGTGCCAGCAGCTTATGGGGGAATGACTATGGCTACACCTTC.

This clonotype has at least ten counts. The rearrangement uses TRBV2 and TRBJ2-7, with TRBD1 identical over 8 bases. CDR3 size: 14 residues. CDR1 and CDR2 from the germline V gene are SNHLY and FYNNEI. The trim removed 3 bases at V and 2 bases at J, leaving 3 bases unmatched. CDR3 loop: CASSDRQGPYEQYF. For the CDR3, the DNA is TGTGCCAGCAGTGACCGACAGGGGCCCTACGAGCAGTACTTC.

This clonotype was detected ten times or more. V usage is TRBV20-1 and J usage is TRBJ2-7; TRBD1 matches 8 bases. The V gene end was trimmed by 5 bases and the J gene end by 2 bases; junction bases not matched to a gene: 5. CDR3 size: 13 residues. Germline loops: CDR1 DFQATT, CDR2 SNEGSKA (reference sequence). CDR3 nucleotides: TGCAGTGCTGGTGACAGGGGCCCCTACGAGCAGTACTTC. This gives the protein CSAGDRGPYEQYF.

The rearrangement joins TRBV4-3 to TRBJ2-1; perhaps TRBD2 as D (6 bases). Germline assignment: CDR1 LGHNA and CDR2 YSLEER. V lost 5 bases to trimming and J lost 0 bases, with 11 bases between them. This CDR3 has 15 residues. CDR3 loop: CASSDGGLSYNEQFF. As DNA, the CDR3 is TGCGCCAGCAGCGACGGGGGACTCTCCTACAATGAGCAGTTCTTC.

This clonotype was seen at least ten times. CDR3 sequence (DNA): TGTGCCAGCAGCTGGAGTACCTACGAGCAGTACTTC. Translation: CASSWSTYEQYF. The J gene is TRBJ2-7, the V gene TRBV28; the D is unclear. V was clipped by 6 bases and J by 2 bases, with 8 bases between them. Germline V gene lookup returns CDR1 MDHEN and CDR2 SYDVKM. This CDR3 contains 12 residues.

In this sample, this clonotype turned up many times. V gene TRBV6-2 or TRBV6-3 combines with J gene TRBJ2-3; 7 nucleotides align to TRBD2. The CDR3 spans 14 residues. Trimming at V came to 10 bases and at J to 0 bases, leaving 7 bases not matched to a gene. Germline CDR1 reads MNHEY; CDR2 reads SVGEGT. The CDR3 region has the DNA TGTGCCATCCAGAGCGGGACTAGCACAGATACGCAGTATTTT. Protein product: CAIQSGTSTDTQYF.

The chain is built from TRBV27 and TRBJ2-7, with TRBD1 identical over 8 bases. Per germline, CDR1 MNHEY and CDR2 SMNVEV (reference sequence). The V and J ends lost 6 bases and 8 bases, in that order; junction bases with no gene match: 12. This CDR3 has 14 residues. CDR3: CASSAGTGGAKQYF. In DNA form, the CDR3 reads TGTGCCAGCAGCGCCGGGACAGGTGGGGCCAAGCAGTACTTC.

This clonotype occurred a few times. V usage is TRBV30 and J usage is TRBJ2-2; 13 bases line up with TRBD2. The CDR3 length is 17 residues. V was pared by 2 bases and J by 7 bases, with 10 bases of the junction left unmatched. CDR1 GTSNPN and CDR2 SVGIG come from the germline V gene (reference sequence). Here the CDR3 reads CAWSSLRTSGSVGELFF. The CDR3, as DNA: TGTGCCTGGAGTTCATTAAGGACTAGCGGGAGTGTCGGGGAGCTGTTTTTT.

The V and J genes are TRBV6-2 or TRBV6-3 and TRBJ2-7, with TRBD2 matching 13 bases. V dropped 7 bases and J dropped 0; count of bases not matched to a gene: 3. Germline loops: CDR1 MNHEY, CDR2 SVGEGT. The CDR3 has 15 amino acids. CDR3: CASIWTSGSSYEQYF. The DNA of the CDR3 is TGTGCCAGCATTTGGACTAGCGGGAGCTCCTACGAGCAGTACTTC.

The chain uses TRBV19 and TRBJ1-5; maybe TRBD1 (5 bases). CDR1 is LNHDA, CDR2 SQIVND, per germline (reference sequence). V lost 3 bases and J 2 bases, leaving 8 bases between the germline ends. The CDR3 runs 14 residues. CDR3 sequence reads: CASSIARGNQPQHF. DNA for the CDR3: TGTGCCAGTAGTATTGCCAGGGGCAATCAGCCCCAGCATTTT. Combining the CDR3 with reference TRBV19 and TRBJ1-5 gives the whole variable domain DGGITQSPKYLFRKEGQNVTLSCEQNLNHDAMYWYRQDPGQGLRLIYYSQIVNDFQKGDIAEGYSVSREKKESFPLTVTSAQKNPTAFYLCASSIARGNQPQHFGDGTRLSIL.

This clonotype was observed many times. The chain links TRBV20-1 to TRBJ2-5, with D perhaps TRBD1 (5 bases). Trimming took 0 bases from V and 2 from J, leaving 19 bases between them. Germline V gene lookup returns CDR1 DFQATT and CDR2 SNEGSKA (reference sequence). The CDR3 totals 17 residues. In DNA form, the CDR3 reads TGCAGTGCTAGAGATCTCAGCCCCAGGGTCGCACAAGAGACCCAGTACTTC. Amino acid sequence: CSARDLSPRVAQETQYF.

This clonotype showed up just a few times. This rearrangement joins TRBV5-1 to TRBJ2-1; D gene uncertain. The germline V gene has CDR1 SGHRS and CDR2 YFSETQ. The CDR3 covers 15 residues. V gave up 0 bases and J gave up 0 bases, with 7 bases separating them. The CDR3 is CASSLELSSYNEQFF. The CDR3 nucleotides read TGCGCCAGCAGCTTGGAGCTGAGCTCCTACAATGAGCAGTTCTTC.

This chain links TRBV4-3 with TRBJ2-7, with D possibly called TRBD1 or TRBD2 (5 bases each). Looked up from germline, CDR1 is LGHNA and CDR2 is YSLEER. Trimming removed 6 bases at V and 4 bases at J, with 16 bases between. This CDR3 contains 14 residues. The CDR3 DNA sequence: TGCGCCAGCAGTCATCTCGGGGCGATATACGAGCAGTACTTC. This sequence encodes CASSHLGAIYEQYF.

A few counts support this clonotype. J is TRBJ2-7 and V is TRBV30; no reliable D call. CDR1 and CDR2 from the germline V gene are GTSNPN and SVGIG (reference sequence). The CDR3 is 16 amino acids. Trimming cost V 2 bases and J 5 bases, with 22 bases left between them. Here the CDR3 DNA reads TGTGCCTGGAGTCGGCTCTCGGGCCTTAAGTCTAACGAGCAGTACTTC. As protein: CAWSRLSGLKSNEQYF. The full variable domain, rest sourced from reference TRBV30 and TRBJ2-7, is SQTIHQWPATLVQPVGSPLSLECTVEGTSNPNLYWYRQAAGRGLQLLFYSVGIGQISSEVPQNLSASRPQDRQFILSSKKLLLSDSGFYLCAWSRLSGLKSNEQYFGPGTRLTVT.

This clonotype has more than one count but fewer than ten. The V call is TRBV9, the J call TRBJ2-1; TRBD1 matches at 7 bases. Trimming removed 0 bases from V and 2 bases from J; junction bases left unmatched: 5. Germline CDR1 SGDLS, CDR2 YYNGEE. This CDR3 is built from 16 residues. CDR3 protein: CASSVVRTGAYNEQFF. For the CDR3, the DNA is TGTGCCAGCAGCGTAGTAAGGACAGGAGCCTACAATGAGCAGTTCTTC. Combining the CDR3 with reference TRBV9 and TRBJ2-1 gives the whole variable domain DSGVTQTPKHLITATGQRVTLRCSPRSGDLSVYWYQQSLDQGLQFLIQYYNGEERAKGNILERFSAQQFPDLHSELNLSSLELGDSALYFCASSVVRTGAYNEQFFGPGTRLTVL.

The rearrangement links TRBV7-8 to TRBJ1-5, with D tentatively TRBD1 (5 bases). This CDR3 contains 14 residues. V shed 5 bases and J shed 1 base, with 9 bases lying between them. Germline V lookup: CDR1 SGHVS, CDR2 FQNEAQ. Here the CDR3 DNA reads TGTGCCAGCAGCGGACATTACAGCAATCAGCCCCAGCATTTT. Translation gives CASSGHYSNQPQHF.

The chain couples TRBV28 to TRBJ1-3, with a weak D call TRBD1 (5 bases). Germline V gives CDR1 MDHEN, CDR2 SYDVKM. The ends were cut back, 6 bases at V and 4 bases at J, with 16 bases in the middle. CDR3 length: 15 residues. The CDR3 DNA follows: TGTGCCAGCAGCCTGGGACGGGCGGGAGGAAACACCATATATTTT. Translation: CASSLGRAGGNTIYF.

This clonotype turned up a few times. CDR3 loop: CASSWQSLAEQFF. Written as DNA, the CDR3 is TGTGCCAGCAGTTGGCAGTCGCTCGCTGAGCAGTTCTTC. J is TRBJ2-1 and V is TRBV28; D is undetermined. The V gene lost 4 bases and the J gene lost 9 bases, with 13 bases spanning the gap. Per the germline V gene, CDR1 is MDHEN and CDR2 is SYDVKM. The CDR3 contains 13 residues.

Notes on this clonotype: This may arise from a read error, as a much more abundant clone is one base away. V is TRBV7-2 and J is TRBJ2-7, with a tentative D call TRBD1 (6 bases). The CDR3 is made up of 15 amino acids. The germline CDR1 and CDR2 sequences are SGHTA and FQGNSA. The V and J ends lost 6 bases and 5 bases respectively, with 20 bases between them. CDR3 in amino acids: CASSYPLGGGHEQYF. DNA for the CDR3: TGTGCCAGCAGTTATCCCCTAGGGGGTGGCCACGAGCAGTACTTC. Filled out from reference TRBV7-2 and TRBJ2-7, the complete variable domain reads GAGVSQSPSNKVTEKGKDVELRCDPISGHTALYWYRQSLGQGLEFLIYFQGNSAPDKSGLPSDRFSAERTGGSVSTLTIQRTQQEDSAVYLCASSYPLGGGHEQYFGPGTRLTVT.